This T cell receptor beta chain is from a study of T cell repertoires in cytomegalovirus infection. Study details: From public TCR beta signatures came an indication of both CMV infection and matching HLA type.

Study-wide results and limits: The cumulative frequency of public TCR beta families identified carriers of CMV plus the relevant HLA. Predominance within the ex vivo response was attributable to HLA-C-restricted CMV-specific TCR beta clonotypes.

Worth noting for this clonotype: The target antigen is unknown.

The CDR3 totals 13 residues. The V end was cut by 5 bases, the J end by 4 bases, with 12 bases between. Germline CDR1 reads SGHTA; CDR2 reads FQGNSA. TCRdb used MiXCR to reprocess the reads, holding one entry per CDR3 protein. The sample lists roughly 27,000 distinct CDR3 sequences; about 19% were seen once. The receptor comes from a human donor in good health (CMV status not recorded). Some clones in this sample may be carry-over from other donors' samples. This specimen was CD8+ T cells from cultured PBMCs, taken from culture after CMV antigen stimulation. V gene TRBV7-2 combines with J gene TRBJ2-7; D is unresolved. CDR3 DNA: TGTGCCAGCAGCCCCAACAAAATATACGAGCAGTACTTC. Translating gives CASSPNKIYEQYF.